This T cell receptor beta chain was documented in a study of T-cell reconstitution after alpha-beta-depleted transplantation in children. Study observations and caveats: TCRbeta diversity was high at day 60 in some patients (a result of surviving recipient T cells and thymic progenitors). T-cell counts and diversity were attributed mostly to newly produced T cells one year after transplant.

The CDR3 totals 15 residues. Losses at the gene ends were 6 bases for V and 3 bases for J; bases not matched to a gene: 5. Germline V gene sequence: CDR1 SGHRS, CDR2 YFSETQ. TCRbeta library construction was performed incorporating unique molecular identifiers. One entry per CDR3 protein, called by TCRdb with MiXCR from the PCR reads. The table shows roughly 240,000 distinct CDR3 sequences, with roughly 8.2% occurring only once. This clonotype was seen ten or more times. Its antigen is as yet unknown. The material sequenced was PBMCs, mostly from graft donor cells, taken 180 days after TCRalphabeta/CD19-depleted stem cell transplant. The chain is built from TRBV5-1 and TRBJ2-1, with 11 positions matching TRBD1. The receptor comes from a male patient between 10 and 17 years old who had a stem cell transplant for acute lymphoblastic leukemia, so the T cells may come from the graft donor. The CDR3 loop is CASNSGTGGYNEQFF. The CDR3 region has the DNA TGCGCCAGCAACTCCGGGACAGGGGGCTACAATGAGCAGTTCTTC. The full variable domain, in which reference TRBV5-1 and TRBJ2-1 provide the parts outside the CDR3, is KAGVTQTPRYLIKTRGQQVTLSCSPISGHRSVSWYQQTPGQGLQFLFEYFSETQRNKGNFPGRFSGRQFSNSRSEMNVSTLELGDSALYLCASNSGTGGYNEQFFGPGTRLTVL.